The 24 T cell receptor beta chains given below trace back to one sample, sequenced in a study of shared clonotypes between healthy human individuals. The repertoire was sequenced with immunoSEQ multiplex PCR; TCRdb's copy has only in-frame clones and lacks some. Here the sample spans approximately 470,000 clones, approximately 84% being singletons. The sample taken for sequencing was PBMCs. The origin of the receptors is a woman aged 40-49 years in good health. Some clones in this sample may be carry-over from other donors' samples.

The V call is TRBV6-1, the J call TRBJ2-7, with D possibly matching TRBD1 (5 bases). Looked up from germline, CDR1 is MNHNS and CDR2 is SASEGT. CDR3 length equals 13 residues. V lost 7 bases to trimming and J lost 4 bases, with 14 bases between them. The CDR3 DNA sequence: TGTGCCAGCAATCCAGGGCCCACGTACGAGCAGTACTTC. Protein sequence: CASNPGPTYEQYF.

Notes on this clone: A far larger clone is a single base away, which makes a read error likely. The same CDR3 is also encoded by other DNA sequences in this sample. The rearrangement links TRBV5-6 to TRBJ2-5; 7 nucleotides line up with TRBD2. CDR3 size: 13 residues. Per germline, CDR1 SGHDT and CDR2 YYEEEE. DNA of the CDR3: TGCGCCAGCAGCTCCGGGACTACTGAGACCCAGTACTTC. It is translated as CASSSGTTETQYF.

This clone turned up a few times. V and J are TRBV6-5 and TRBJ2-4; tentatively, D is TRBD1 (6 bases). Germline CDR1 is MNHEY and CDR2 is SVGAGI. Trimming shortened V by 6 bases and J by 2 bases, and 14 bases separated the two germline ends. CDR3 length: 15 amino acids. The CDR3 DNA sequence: TGTGCCAGCAGCACCTTGGGGACAACCAAAAACATTCAGTACTTC. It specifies CASSTLGTTKNIQYF.

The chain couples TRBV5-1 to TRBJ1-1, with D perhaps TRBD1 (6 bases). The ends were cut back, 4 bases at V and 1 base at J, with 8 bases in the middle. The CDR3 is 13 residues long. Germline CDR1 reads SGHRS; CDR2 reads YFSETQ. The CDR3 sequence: CASSETGNTEAFF. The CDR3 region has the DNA TGCGCCAGCAGCGAGACAGGGAACACTGAAGCTTTCTTT.

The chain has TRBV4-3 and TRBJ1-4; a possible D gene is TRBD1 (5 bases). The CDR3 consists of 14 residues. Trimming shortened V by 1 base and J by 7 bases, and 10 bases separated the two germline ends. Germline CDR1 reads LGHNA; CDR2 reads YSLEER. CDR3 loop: CASSQGQSSEKLFF. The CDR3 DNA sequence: TGCGCCAGCAGCCAAGGACAGTCTTCTGAAAAACTGTTTTTT.

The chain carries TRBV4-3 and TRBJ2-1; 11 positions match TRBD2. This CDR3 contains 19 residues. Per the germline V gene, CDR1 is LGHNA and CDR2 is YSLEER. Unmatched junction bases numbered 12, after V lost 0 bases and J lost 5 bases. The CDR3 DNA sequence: TGCGCCAGCAGCCAAGAGGACGGACTAGCGGGTTTTTTGAACAATGAGCAGTTCTTC. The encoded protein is CASSQEDGLAGFLNNEQFF.

CDR3 in DNA: TGTGCCTACGGGGCCTCCTACGAGCAGTACTTC. Protein: CAYGASYEQYF. J is TRBJ2-7 and V is TRBV30; D is possibly TRBD1 or TRBD2 (5 bases each). The CDR3 length is 11 residues. Trimming pared 7 bases from V and 0 bases from J, leaving 7 bases between. The germline gives CDR1 GTSNPN, CDR2 SVGIG (reference sequence).

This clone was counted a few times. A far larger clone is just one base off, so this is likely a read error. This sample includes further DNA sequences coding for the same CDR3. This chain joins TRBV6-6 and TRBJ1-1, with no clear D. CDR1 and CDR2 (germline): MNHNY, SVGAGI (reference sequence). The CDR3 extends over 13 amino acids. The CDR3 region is CASNPAGNTEAFF. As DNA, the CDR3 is TGTGCCAGCAACCCTGCAGGAAACACTGAAGCTTTCTTC.

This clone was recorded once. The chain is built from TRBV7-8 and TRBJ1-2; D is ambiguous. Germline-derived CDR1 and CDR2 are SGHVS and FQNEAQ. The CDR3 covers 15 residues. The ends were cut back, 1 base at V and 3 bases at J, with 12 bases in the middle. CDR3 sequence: CASSLERVGHYGYTF. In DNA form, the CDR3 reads TGTGCCAGCAGCTTAGAACGCGTCGGGCACTATGGCTACACCTTC.

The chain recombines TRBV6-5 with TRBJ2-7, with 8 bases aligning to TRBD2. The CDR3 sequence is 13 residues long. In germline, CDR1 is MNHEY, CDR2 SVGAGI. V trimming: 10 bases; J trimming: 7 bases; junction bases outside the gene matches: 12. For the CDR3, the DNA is TGTGCCACCTCCCGGGAGGGGACTAGGGAGCAGTACTTC. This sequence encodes CATSREGTREQYF.

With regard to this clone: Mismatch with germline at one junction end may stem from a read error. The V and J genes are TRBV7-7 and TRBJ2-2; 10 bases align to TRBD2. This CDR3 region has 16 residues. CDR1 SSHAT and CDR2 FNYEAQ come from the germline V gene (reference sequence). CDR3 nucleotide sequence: TGTGCTAGCAGCCCCGGGACTAGCGTGAGGGGCGGGGAGCTGTTTTTT. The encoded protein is CASSPGTSVRGGELFF.

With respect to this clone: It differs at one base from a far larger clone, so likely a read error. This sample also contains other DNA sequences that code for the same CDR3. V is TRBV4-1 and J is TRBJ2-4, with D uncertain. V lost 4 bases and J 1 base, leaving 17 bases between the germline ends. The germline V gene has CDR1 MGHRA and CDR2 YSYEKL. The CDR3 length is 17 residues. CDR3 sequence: CASSPVGSGRAKNIQYF. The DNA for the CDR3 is TGCGCCAGCAGCCCCGTGGGGTCCGGCCGGGCCAAAAACATTCAGTACTTC.

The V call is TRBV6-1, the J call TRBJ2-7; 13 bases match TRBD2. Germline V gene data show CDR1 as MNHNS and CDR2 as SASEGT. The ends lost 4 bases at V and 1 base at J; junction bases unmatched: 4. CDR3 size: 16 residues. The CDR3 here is CASSGRLAGGSYEQYF. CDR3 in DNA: TGTGCCAGCAGTGGGAGACTAGCGGGAGGTTCCTACGAGCAGTACTTC.

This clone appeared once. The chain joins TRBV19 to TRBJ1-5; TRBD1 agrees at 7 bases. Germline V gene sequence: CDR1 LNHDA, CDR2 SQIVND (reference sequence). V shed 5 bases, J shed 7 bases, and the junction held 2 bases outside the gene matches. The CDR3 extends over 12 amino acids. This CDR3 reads CASSVQGQPQHF. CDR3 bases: TGTGCCAGTAGTGTACAGGGGCAGCCCCAGCATTTT.

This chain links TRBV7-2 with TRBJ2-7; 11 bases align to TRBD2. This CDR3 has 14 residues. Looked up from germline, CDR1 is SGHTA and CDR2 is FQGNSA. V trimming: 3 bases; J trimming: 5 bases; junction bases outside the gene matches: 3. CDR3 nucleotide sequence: TGTGCCAGCAGCTTGACTAGCGGGAACCACGAGCAGTACTTC. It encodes CASSLTSGNHEQYF.

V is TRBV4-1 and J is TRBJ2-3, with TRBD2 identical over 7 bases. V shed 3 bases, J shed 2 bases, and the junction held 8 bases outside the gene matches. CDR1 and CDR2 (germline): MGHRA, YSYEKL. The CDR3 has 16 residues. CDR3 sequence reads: CASSQLAGAATDTQYF. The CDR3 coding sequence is TGCGCCAGCAGCCAGTTAGCGGGCGCCGCCACAGATACGCAGTATTTT.

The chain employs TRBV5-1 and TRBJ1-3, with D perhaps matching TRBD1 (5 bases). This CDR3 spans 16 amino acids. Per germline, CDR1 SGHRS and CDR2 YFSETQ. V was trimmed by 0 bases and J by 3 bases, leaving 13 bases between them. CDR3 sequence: CASSLGGSSSGNTIYF. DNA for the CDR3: TGCGCCAGCAGCTTGGGGGGCTCCTCAAGTGGAAACACCATATATTTT.

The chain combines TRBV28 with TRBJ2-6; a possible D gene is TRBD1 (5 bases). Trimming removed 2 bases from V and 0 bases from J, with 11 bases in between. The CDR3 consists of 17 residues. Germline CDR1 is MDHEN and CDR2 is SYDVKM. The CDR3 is CASSLVKGHSGANVLTF. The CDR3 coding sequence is TGTGCCAGCAGTTTAGTTAAGGGGCACTCTGGGGCCAACGTCCTGACTTTC. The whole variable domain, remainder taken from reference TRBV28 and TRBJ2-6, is DVKVTQSSRYLVKRTGEKVFLECVQDMDHENMFWYRQDPGLGLRLIYFSYDVKMKEKGDIPEGYSVSREKKERFSLILESASTNQTSMYLCASSLVKGHSGANVLTFGAGSRLTVL.

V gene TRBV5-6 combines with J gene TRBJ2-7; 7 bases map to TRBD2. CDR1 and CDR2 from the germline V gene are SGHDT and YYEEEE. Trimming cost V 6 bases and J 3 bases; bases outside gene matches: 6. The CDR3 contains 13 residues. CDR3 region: CASKHGGGYEQYF. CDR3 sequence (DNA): TGTGCCAGCAAACATGGGGGGGGCTACGAGCAGTACTTC.

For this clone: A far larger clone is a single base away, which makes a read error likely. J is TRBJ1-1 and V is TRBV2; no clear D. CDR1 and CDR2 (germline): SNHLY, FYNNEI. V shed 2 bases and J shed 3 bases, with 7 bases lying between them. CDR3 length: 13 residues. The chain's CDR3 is CASSEMGYTEAFF. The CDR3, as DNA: TGTGCCAGCAGTGAAATGGGGTACACTGAAGCTTTCTTT.

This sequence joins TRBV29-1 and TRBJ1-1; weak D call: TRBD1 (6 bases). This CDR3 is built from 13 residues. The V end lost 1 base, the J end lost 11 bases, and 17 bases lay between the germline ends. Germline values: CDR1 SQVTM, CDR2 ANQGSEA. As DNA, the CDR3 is TGCAGCGTTGAAGGGGGGGGCGCGGTGGAGGCTTTCTTT. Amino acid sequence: CSVEGGGAVEAFF.

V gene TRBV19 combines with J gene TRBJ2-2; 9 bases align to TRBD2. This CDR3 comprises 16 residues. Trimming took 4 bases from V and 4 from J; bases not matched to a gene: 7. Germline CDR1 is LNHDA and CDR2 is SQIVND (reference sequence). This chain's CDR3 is CASSTSSGALTGELFF. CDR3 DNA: TGTGCCAGTAGTACCTCTAGCGGGGCCCTCACCGGGGAGCTGTTTTTT.

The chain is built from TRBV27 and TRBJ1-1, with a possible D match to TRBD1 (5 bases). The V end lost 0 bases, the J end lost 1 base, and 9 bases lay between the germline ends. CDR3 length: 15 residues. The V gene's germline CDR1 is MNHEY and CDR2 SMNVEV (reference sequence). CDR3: CASSLSKDRNTEAFF. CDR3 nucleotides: TGTGCCAGCAGTTTATCGAAAGACAGGAACACTGAAGCTTTCTTT.

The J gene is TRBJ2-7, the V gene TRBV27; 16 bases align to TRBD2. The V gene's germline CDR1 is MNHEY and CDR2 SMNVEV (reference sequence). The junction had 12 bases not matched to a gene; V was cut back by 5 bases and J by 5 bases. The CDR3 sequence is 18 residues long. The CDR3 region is CASSPGTSGRAGENEQYF. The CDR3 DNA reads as TGTGCCAGCAGTCCGGGGACTAGCGGGAGGGCCGGGGAAAACGAGCAGTACTTC.